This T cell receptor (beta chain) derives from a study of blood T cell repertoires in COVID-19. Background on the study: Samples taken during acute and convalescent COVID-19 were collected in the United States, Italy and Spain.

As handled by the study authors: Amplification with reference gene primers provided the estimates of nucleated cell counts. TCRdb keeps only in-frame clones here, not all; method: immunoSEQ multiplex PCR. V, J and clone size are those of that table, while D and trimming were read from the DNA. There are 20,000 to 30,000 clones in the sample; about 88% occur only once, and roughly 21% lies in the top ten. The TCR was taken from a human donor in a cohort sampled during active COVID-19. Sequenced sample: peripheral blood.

The CDR3 DNA is TGTGCCAGCTCACCTGGGACAGAAACCTACTTC. Translation: CASSPGTETYF. This chain connects TRBV18 to TRBJ2-7, with 7 bases that match TRBD1. Per the germline V gene, CDR1 is KGHSH and CDR2 is LQKENI. V lost 3 bases and J lost 13; bases outside the gene matches: 6. The CDR3 loop spans 11 amino acids.